Given below is one T cell receptor beta chain in context. Its antigen is unidentified. TCRdb reprocessed the RT-PCR reads via MiXCR and lists one record per CDR3 protein. The profile covers about 520,000 distinct CDR3 sequences, with less than 7.5% appearing a single time and roughly 14% taken by the ten largest. The data belong to a study of response to subunit inactivated influenza vaccine. Points from the study as a whole: Authors proposed each seasonal influenza vaccination draws in few new T cells.

Trimming took off 6 bases at V and 4 bases at J, with 18 bases between the two ends. The CDR3 is 15 amino acids. Per germline, CDR1 MDHEN and CDR2 SYDVKM. The genes are TRBV28 and TRBJ1-2; tentatively, D is TRBD1 (5 bases). The sample consisted of PBMCs from blood, taken around 25 months after vaccination. The TCR originated in a man aged 50 to 69 who received an inactivated influenza vaccine. Written as DNA, the CDR3 is TGTGCCAGCAGCCCAGGGATCGGGTCCCTCTATGGCTACACCTTC. Its translation is CASSPGIGSLYGYTF.